Shown below are 25 T cell receptor beta chains from a single sample sequenced in a study of blood T cell repertoires in COVID-19. Method: immunoSEQ multiplex PCR; TCRdb's copy keeps in-frame clones and lacks some. Among about 28,000 clones listed, 87% were seen once. The sample comprised peripheral blood. The receptor set was obtained from a man in his fifties or sixties with active COVID-19.

This chain connects TRBV10-3 to TRBJ2-3; D ambiguous. Germline CDR1 and CDR2: ENHRY and SYGVKD. V lost 7 bases to trimming and J lost 0 bases, with 8 bases between them. The CDR3 sequence is 13 residues long. The CDR3 protein is CAIKTSSTDTQYF. In DNA, the CDR3 is TGTGCCATCAAAACTTCTAGCACAGATACGCAGTATTTT.

This chain joins TRBV6-6 and TRBJ2-3, with D possibly matching TRBD2 (7 bases). Germline CDR1 is MNHNY and CDR2 is SVGAGI (reference sequence). The V end was cut by 5 bases, the J end by 3 bases, with 12 bases between. The CDR3 is 14 amino acids. CDR3 in amino acids: CASSDGGPTDTQYF. In nucleotides, the CDR3 is TGTGCCAGCAGTGACGGGGGGCCGACAGATACGCAGTATTTT.

This rearrangement joins TRBV6-5 to TRBJ1-6, with D tentatively TRBD1 (5 bases). The CDR3 has 15 residues. Germline V gene lookup returns CDR1 MNHEY and CDR2 SVGAGI. Trimming left V 0 bases short and J 5 bases short, with 8 bases between. CDR3 protein: CASSYSRRDNSPLHF. CDR3 sequence (DNA): TGTGCCAGCAGTTACTCTCGCAGGGATAATTCACCCCTCCACTTT.

The chain employs TRBV6-1 and TRBJ1-6; maybe TRBD1 (6 bases). Between the trimmed V and J ends, which lost 4 bases and 6 bases, there was a span of 19 bases. Germline V gives CDR1 MNHNS, CDR2 SASEGT. CDR3 length: 17 residues. CDR3 DNA sequence: TGTGCCAGCAGTGTGGTTTTTCTGGGGACAACTAATTCACCCCTCCACTTT. Its translation: CASSVVFLGTTNSPLHF.

The gene calls are TRBV6-5 and TRBJ1-2, with TRBD1 identical over 7 bases. This CDR3 has 15 residues. Per the germline V gene, CDR1 is MNHEY and CDR2 is SVGAGI. J lost 8 bases, V lost 5 bases, and 14 bases had no gene match. CDR3 loop: CASSLLRKQGIGYTF. Written as DNA, the CDR3 is TGTGCCAGCAGTCTCTTACGGAAACAGGGGATAGGCTACACCTTC.

Here the CDR3 reads CASSTTGSYGYTF. DNA for the CDR3: TGTGCCAGCAGCACTACAGGGTCCTATGGCTACACCTTC. The chain couples TRBV7-2 to TRBJ1-2, with D possibly TRBD1 on 6 matching bases. CDR1 and CDR2 (germline): SGHTA, FQGNSA. Trimming left V 5 bases short and J 4 bases short, with 11 bases between. The CDR3 is 13 residues long.

The table lists this clone with a few counts. The chain recombines TRBV7-2 with TRBJ2-1; D is undetermined. Germline V gene data show CDR1 as SGHTA and CDR2 as FQGNSA. Trimming removed 5 bases from V and 1 base from J, with 12 bases in between. The CDR3 totals 15 residues. DNA of the CDR3: TGTGCCAGCAGCCCTATGCCGCTTTCCTACAATGAGCAGTTCTTC. Protein: CASSPMPLSYNEQFF.

The rearrangement uses TRBV2 and TRBJ1-6; 12 bases are shared with TRBD1. The CDR3 is 14 residues long. CDR1 is SNHLY, CDR2 FYNNEI, per germline. V was clipped by 6 bases and J by 9 bases; unmatched bases: 3. The DNA for the CDR3 is TGTGCCAGCAGGGGACAGGGGGCGCCTTCACCCCTCCACTTT. Encoded protein: CASRGQGAPSPLHF. Drawing the rest from reference TRBV2 and TRBJ1-6, the complete variable domain is EPEVTQTPSHQVTQMGQEVILRCVPISNHLYFYWYRQILGQKVEFLVSFYNNEISEKSEIFDDQFSVERPDGSNFTLKIRSTKLEDSAMYFCASRGQGAPSPLHFGNGTRLTVT.

J is TRBJ2-1 and V is TRBV5-1, with TRBD2 matching over 12 bases. Losses at the gene ends were 2 bases for V and 5 bases for J; bases not matched to a gene: 5. CDR3 length: 16 residues. Looked up from germline, CDR1 is SGHRS and CDR2 is YFSETQ. The CDR3 region is CASSLPSGGAHNEQFF. The DNA of the CDR3 is TGCGCCAGCAGCTTACCTAGCGGGGGGGCCCACAATGAGCAGTTCTTC.

Points on this clone: A read error may account for a junction end that differs from germline. The V call is TRBV12-3 or TRBV12-4, the J call TRBJ2-5; 8 nucleotides agree with TRBD2. CDR3 length equals 12 residues. The CDR3 is CASSWGLENKDF. CDR3 nucleotides: TGTGCCAGCAGTTGGGGACTAGAGAACAAGGACTTC.

This rearrangement joins TRBV18 to TRBJ2-7, with D possibly matching TRBD1 (5 bases). Trimming took off 3 bases at V and 1 base at J, with 7 bases between the two ends. The CDR3 length is 13 residues. The V gene's germline CDR1 is KGHSH and CDR2 LQKENI. In DNA, the CDR3 is TGTGCCAGCTCACCCTACAGGTCCTACGAGCAGTACTTC. This encodes CASSPYRSYEQYF.

This sequence joins TRBV5-1 and TRBJ2-2; D remains unclear. There are 16 residues in the CDR3. The V end was cut by 1 base, the J end by 1 base, with 11 bases between. The V gene's germline CDR1 is SGHRS and CDR2 YFSETQ. CDR3 protein: CASSLFAVGNTGELFF. CDR3 nucleotides: TGCGCCAGCAGCTTGTTCGCGGTCGGGAACACCGGGGAGCTGTTTTTT.

The CDR3 coding sequence is TGTGCCAGCAGCTGGGGCCCAAACACTGAAGCTTTCTTT. It is translated as CASSWGPNTEAFF. The chain has TRBV5-5 and TRBJ1-1; tentatively, D is TRBD1 (5 bases). Germline V gives CDR1 SGHKS, CDR2 YYEKEE (reference sequence). There are 13 residues in the CDR3. The V gene lost 3 bases and the J gene lost 2 bases, with 8 bases spanning the gap.

V and J are TRBV5-6 and TRBJ2-7, with 8 bases that match TRBD2. Germline trimming cut 4 bases from V and 5 bases from J; bases unmatched to any gene: 5. Germline V lookup: CDR1 SGHDT, CDR2 YYEEEE. There are 13 residues in the CDR3. The CDR3: CASSLTSAHEQYF. The CDR3 DNA sequence: TGTGCCAGCAGCCTGACTAGCGCCCACGAGCAGTACTTC. Variable domain in full (rest from reference TRBV5-6 and TRBJ2-7): DAGVTQSPTHLIKTRGQQVTLRCSPKSGHDTVSWYQQALGQGPQFIFQYYEEEERQRGNFPDRFSGHQFPNYSSELNVNALLLGDSALYLCASSLTSAHEQYFGPGTRLTVT.

The chain uses TRBV2 and TRBJ1-2, with D possibly TRBD1 on 5 matching bases. V was pared by 2 bases and J by 0 bases, with 7 bases between. The germline gives CDR1 SNHLY, CDR2 FYNNEI. The CDR3 length is 14 residues. This CDR3 reads CASSELTANYGYTF. CDR3 coding DNA: TGTGCCAGCAGTGAATTGACAGCTAACTATGGCTACACCTTC.

The chain is built from TRBV7-9 and TRBJ2-3; TRBD1 agrees at 7 bases. Trimming cost V 5 bases and J 1 base; bases outside gene matches: 9. The CDR3 is made up of 16 amino acids. The germline CDR1 and CDR2 sequences are SEHNR and FQNEAQ (reference sequence). CDR3 bases: TGTGCCAGCAGCGTTGCCGGGACAGTGGGCACAGATACGCAGTATTTT. Translation: CASSVAGTVGTDTQYF. The variable domain in full, with the rest retrieved from reference TRBV7-9 and TRBJ2-3, is DTGVSQNPRHKITKRGQNVTFRCDPISEHNRLYWYRQTLGQGPEFLTYFQNEAQLEKSRLLSDRFSAERPKGSFSTLEIQRTEQGDSAMYLCASSVAGTVGTDTQYFGPGTRLTVL.

The chain uses TRBV5-1 and TRBJ2-7, with TRBD1 matching over 9 bases. The CDR3 has 13 amino acids. The germline V gene encodes CDR1 SGHRS and CDR2 YFSETQ. J was trimmed by 7 bases and V by 2 bases; bases with no gene match: 4. The CDR3 region is CASSFGQGREQYF. CDR3 in DNA: TGCGCCAGCAGCTTCGGACAGGGGAGGGAGCAGTACTTC.

J is TRBJ2-7 and V is TRBV4-1; 8 bases line up with TRBD1. From germline, CDR1 is MGHRA and CDR2 YSYEKL. Trimming removed 6 bases from V and 2 bases from J; junction bases left unmatched: 18. This CDR3 is built from 18 residues. The CDR3 DNA sequence: TGCGCCAGCAGTCCCATGGGTTTTCGAGGACAGGGAGCCTACGAGCAGTACTTC. Translation: CASSPMGFRGQGAYEQYF.

The count of this clone is one. The V gene is TRBV19, the J gene TRBJ2-3; 8 nucleotides line up with TRBD1. Losses at the gene ends were 10 bases for V and 4 bases for J; bases not matched to a gene: 13. CDR1 LNHDA and CDR2 SQIVND come from the germline V gene (reference sequence). CDR3 size: 15 residues. CDR3 loop: CATRTRDRSPDTQYF. In DNA, the CDR3 is TGTGCCACCCGAACCCGGGACAGGTCCCCAGATACGCAGTATTTT.

V gene TRBV14 combines with J gene TRBJ2-5; tentatively, D is TRBD2 (6 bases). V gave up 1 base and J gave up 3 bases, with 15 bases separating them. The CDR3 totals 16 residues. Per germline, CDR1 SGHDN and CDR2 FVKESK. The CDR3 DNA follows: TGTGCCAGCAGCCAAGGTCCTTCACGGGGGAAAGAGACCCAGTACTTC. Translation gives CASSQGPSRGKETQYF.

The V and J genes are TRBV2 and TRBJ2-1; 11 positions agree with TRBD2. CDR3 length: 16 amino acids. Per the germline V gene, CDR1 is SNHLY and CDR2 is FYNNEI. V lost 4 bases, J lost 2 bases, and 4 bases stayed unmatched. CDR3 coding DNA: TGTGCCAGCAGTGTGGGACTAGCGGTACCCTACAATGAGCAGTTCTTC. It yields the protein CASSVGLAVPYNEQFF.

V and J are TRBV3-1 (or the pseudogene TRBV3-2) and TRBJ1-1; D is possibly TRBD1 (6 bases). Between the trimmed V and J ends, which lost 4 bases and 8 bases, there was a span of 14 bases. This CDR3 contains 13 residues. The germline V gene has CDR1 LGHDT and CDR2 YNNKEL (reference sequence). The CDR3 coding sequence is TGTGCCAGCAGCCTGGGACAATCTCGCGAAGCTTTCTTT. This encodes CASSLGQSREAFF.

This clone was seen once. The V call is TRBV10-1, the J call TRBJ1-2; D ambiguous. CDR1 is WNHNN and CDR2 is SYGVQD in the germline V gene (reference sequence). The V end lost 3 bases, the J end lost 8 bases, and 13 bases lay between the germline ends. The CDR3 is made up of 13 amino acids. The CDR3 coding sequence is TGCGCCAGCAGTGAAAGCCTCCAGCGGGGCTACACCTTC. Protein product: CASSESLQRGYTF.

The V and J genes are TRBV5-1 and TRBJ2-3, with TRBD2 matching over 9 bases. V was pared by 2 bases and J by 3 bases, with 7 bases of the junction left unmatched. Per the germline V gene, CDR1 is SGHRS and CDR2 is YFSETQ. The CDR3 loop spans 16 amino acids. The CDR3 DNA is TGCGCCAGCAGCTTCTCCCTAGCGGGGAGGACAGATACGCAGTATTTT. This sequence encodes CASSFSLAGRTDTQYF.

The chain links TRBV14 to TRBJ2-7; D is unresolved. This CDR3 has 12 amino acids. Germline V gene sequence: CDR1 SGHDN, CDR2 FVKESK. V was shortened by 4 bases and J by 4 bases, with 8 bases between the two germline ends. The CDR3 bases are TGTGCCAGCAGCCCTACCCCTTACGAGCAGTACTTC. Amino acids: CASSPTPYEQYF.